This TCR beta chain was retrieved from a study of T cell responses to AZD1222 COVID-19 vaccine. General study points: Two AZD1222 administrations were followed by greater Spike-specific TCR breadth and depth.

Details on this clone: Its antigen is currently unknown.

Method: immunoSEQ multiplex PCR; TCRdb's copy keeps in-frame clones and lacks some. The sample includes 85,000 to 90,000 clones, almost 90% of them seen just once. CDR3 length: 15 amino acids. V gave up 5 bases and J gave up 0 bases, with 8 bases separating them. CDR1 is MNHEY and CDR2 is SVGEGT in the germline V gene. Sample: peripheral blood, taken on day 0 of MenACWY control vaccination. This rearrangement joins TRBV6-2 or TRBV6-3 to TRBJ2-6, with a weak D call TRBD1 (6 bases). The TCR comes from an adult in good health. CDR3: CASSKDSSGANVLTF. The CDR3 nucleotides are TGTGCCAGCAGTAAGGACAGCTCTGGGGCCAACGTCCTGACTTTC.